This TCR beta chain was sequenced during a study of blood T cell repertoires in COVID-19 (dated by TCRdb to 2020 to 2022). About the investigation overall: The collaborator samples originated in the United States, Italy and Spain and spanned the acute and convalescent phases of COVID-19. The prospective study material was composed of cDNA or gDNA derived from T cells, B-cell-depleted T cells, or PBMCs. The dataset comprised deeply sampled blood TCRbeta repertoires from subjects exposed to, actively infected with, or recovered from COVID-19. The repertoires were made available in a free public database intended to serve as a resource for research on the immune response to SARS-CoV-2. Samples were obtained from the ongoing ImmuneRACE study (first 160 participants) and from over a thousand subjects provided by 6 global collaborators. Sample metadata almost always included a de-identified subject ID, COVID-19 status, age in years and sex. Where available, HLA class I and class II types were taken from metadata supplied by the sample provider and were not determined by assay-based typing. Beyond this particular receptor, the publication reports: How much clinical and demographic metadata was included differed by source and by participant, and the metadata was provided uncurated.

TCRbeta CDR3 regions were amplified from genomic DNA by means of the immunoSEQ Assay, a bias-controlled multiplex PCR. In the authors' own workflow: The number of nucleated cells in each sample was estimated from the amplification of reference gene primers within the assay. Sequence reads were collapsed and filtered to measure the absolute abundance of every unique TCRbeta CDR3 rearrangement. For each sample, productive Simpson clonality was calculated by taking the square root of Simpson's diversity index across productive rearrangements. TCRdb retrieved this table from immuneACCESS and kept in-frame rearrangements only. Not all clones are present; in checked studies, unresolved V genes account for under half, and no reason is known for the remainder. The V and J calls and clone size come from that table; D and trimming were worked out from the DNA. This sample holds a few hundred thousand clones; more than 65% were observed only once. The top ten hold 3% to 3.5% of the sample.

Turning to this clone: Its antigen remains unidentified. The input lacks base qualities; no much larger clone sits a single base away.

Samples from volunteer blood donors who had recovered from COVID-19 were contributed by a second Seattle source. The collaborating institutions used their own protocols to collect whole blood in K2EDTA tubes. For TCRbeta analysis, collaborator samples were shipped as frozen whole blood, as isolated PBMCs, or as DNA extracted from either sample type. The sequence was collected from a woman under 40 who had recovered from COVID-19. The sample consisted of peripheral blood.

The nucleotide sequence is given as TGTGCCAGCAGTCCAAGGGCGACTAGCGGCTCCTACAATGAGCAGTTCTTC. Its protein reads: CASSPRATSGSYNEQFF. The V and J segments used are TRBV4-2 and TRBJ2-1, and TRBD2 aligns with 9 junction nucleotides. The CDR3 numbers 17 residues from cysteine through phenylalanine. Only the CDR3 region is kept as DNA, spanning 51 bases read in frame from base 1. The junction shows trimming of 6 bases on V and 0 bases on J, and the gene matches do not reach 9 bases of it. From a lookup of the germline V gene, CDR1 and CDR2 are LGHNA and YNFKEQ.